The rows below give T cell receptor beta chains drawn from one sample of a study of blood T cell repertoires in COVID-19. Using immunoSEQ multiplex PCR, the repertoire was profiled, and TCRdb retains in-frame clones only, with some absent. The sample holds over 350,000 clones; 86% are singletons and the top ten take more than 1.4%. The sequencing sample was made of peripheral blood. The source is a woman aged 25 to 39 with active or convalescent COVID-19. The CDR3 runs from the conserved cysteine through the conserved F or W. The D gene is left open where the match is weak.

V: TRBV7-8
J: TRBJ1-5
D: -
CDR3: CASSPGITSNQPQHF

V: TRBV2
J: TRBJ1-1
D: -
CDR3: CASSGGAVNTEAFF

V: TRBV11-1
J: TRBJ1-2
D: -
CDR3: CASSSQGFGHTF

V: TRBV5-1
J: TRBJ2-3
D: TRBD2
CDR3: CASSLGLAGEVDTQYF

V: TRBV5-1
J: TRBJ2-3
D: -
CDR3: CASRLTDTQYF

V: TRBV14
J: TRBJ1-2
D: TRBD1
CDR3: CASSPKTGGGGYTF

V: TRBV29-1
J: TRBJ2-7
D: TRBD2
CDR3: CSVKGMTSGISYEQYF

V: TRBV2
J: TRBJ2-3
D: -
CDR3: CASSETTSPSTDTQYF

V: TRBV5-1
J: TRBJ2-3
D: -
CDR3: CASSLGGGLYTDTQYF

V: TRBV5-1
J: TRBJ1-2
D: -
CDR3: CASSLAGGRNYGYTF

V: TRBV19
J: TRBJ2-2
D: -
CDR3: CASSVDRIPRELFF

V: TRBV5-4
J: TRBJ2-1
D: TRBD2
CDR3: CASSAGTSGGVSYNEQFF

V: TRBV5-1
J: TRBJ1-1
D: TRBD1
CDR3: CASSLGDREDTEAFF

V: TRBV5-4
J: TRBJ2-7
D: TRBD2
CDR3: CASSSKRTSGSAIGSYEQYF

V: TRBV7-2
J: TRBJ1-4
D: -
CDR3: CASSIPTGGGGEKLFF

V: TRBV15
J: TRBJ1-1
D: -
CDR3: CATSTKQGRTEAFF

V: TRBV27
J: TRBJ2-1
D: TRBD1
CDR3: CASSFRGQMYNEQFF

V: TRBV20-1
J: TRBJ2-1
D: TRBD2
CDR3: CSASAPGTSGRWEQFF

V: TRBV18
J: TRBJ1-6
D: TRBD1
CDR3: CASSEGDSNSPLHF

V: TRBV27
J: TRBJ2-2
D: TRBD1
CDR3: CASTKGQGSSGELFF

V: TRBV13
J: TRBJ2-2
D: -
CDR3: CASRPLGAGELFF

V: TRBV5-5
J: TRBJ1-6
D: -
CDR3: CASSLHQKSSYNSPLHF

V: TRBV18
J: TRBJ1-3
D: -
CDR3: CASSPLPGSGNTIYF

V: TRBV28
J: TRBJ2-5
D: TRBD1
CDR3: CASSPTGYETQYF

V: TRBV27
J: TRBJ2-7
D: -
CDR3: CASRPSGLTPYEQYF

V: TRBV7-9
J: TRBJ2-3
D: -
CDR3: CASSSGAADTQYF

V: TRBV7-8
J: TRBJ1-2
D: TRBD1
CDR3: CASSSTGQGPSNYGYTF

V: TRBV7-6
J: TRBJ1-1
D: TRBD1
CDR3: CASSPFTGAVENTEAFF

V: TRBV11-2
J: TRBJ2-5
D: TRBD2
CDR3: CASSGSSGSSFRETQYF

V: TRBV24-1
J: TRBJ1-1
D: TRBD1
CDR3: CATSDLQRGTGGLSTEAFF

V: TRBV5-1
J: TRBJ2-5
D: -
CDR3: CASSQSGLQETQYF